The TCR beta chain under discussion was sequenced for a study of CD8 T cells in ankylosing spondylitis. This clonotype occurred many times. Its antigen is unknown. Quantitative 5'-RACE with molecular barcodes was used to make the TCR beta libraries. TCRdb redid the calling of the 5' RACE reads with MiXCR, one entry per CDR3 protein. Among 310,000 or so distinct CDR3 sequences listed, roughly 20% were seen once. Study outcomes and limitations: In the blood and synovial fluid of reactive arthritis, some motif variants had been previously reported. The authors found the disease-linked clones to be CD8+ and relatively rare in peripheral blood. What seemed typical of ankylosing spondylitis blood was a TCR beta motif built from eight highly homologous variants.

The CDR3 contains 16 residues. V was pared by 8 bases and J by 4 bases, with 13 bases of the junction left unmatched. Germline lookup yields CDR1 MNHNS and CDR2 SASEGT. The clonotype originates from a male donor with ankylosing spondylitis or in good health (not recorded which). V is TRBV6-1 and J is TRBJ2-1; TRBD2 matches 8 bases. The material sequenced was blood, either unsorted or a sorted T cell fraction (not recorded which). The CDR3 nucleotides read TGTGCCAGCGGCAGTCAGGGCGGGAGGTCATACAATGAGCAGTTCTTC. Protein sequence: CASGSQGGRSYNEQFF.